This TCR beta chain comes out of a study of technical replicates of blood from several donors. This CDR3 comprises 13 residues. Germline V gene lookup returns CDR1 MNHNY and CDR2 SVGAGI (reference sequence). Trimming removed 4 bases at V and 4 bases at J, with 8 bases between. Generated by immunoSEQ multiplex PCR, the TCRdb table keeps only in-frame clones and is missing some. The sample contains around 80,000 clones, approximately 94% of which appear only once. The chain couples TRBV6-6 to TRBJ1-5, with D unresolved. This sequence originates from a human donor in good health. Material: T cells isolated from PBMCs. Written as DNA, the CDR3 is TGTGCCAGCAGTTCGGGGTTTAATCAGCCCCAGCATTTT. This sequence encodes CASSSGFNQPQHF.